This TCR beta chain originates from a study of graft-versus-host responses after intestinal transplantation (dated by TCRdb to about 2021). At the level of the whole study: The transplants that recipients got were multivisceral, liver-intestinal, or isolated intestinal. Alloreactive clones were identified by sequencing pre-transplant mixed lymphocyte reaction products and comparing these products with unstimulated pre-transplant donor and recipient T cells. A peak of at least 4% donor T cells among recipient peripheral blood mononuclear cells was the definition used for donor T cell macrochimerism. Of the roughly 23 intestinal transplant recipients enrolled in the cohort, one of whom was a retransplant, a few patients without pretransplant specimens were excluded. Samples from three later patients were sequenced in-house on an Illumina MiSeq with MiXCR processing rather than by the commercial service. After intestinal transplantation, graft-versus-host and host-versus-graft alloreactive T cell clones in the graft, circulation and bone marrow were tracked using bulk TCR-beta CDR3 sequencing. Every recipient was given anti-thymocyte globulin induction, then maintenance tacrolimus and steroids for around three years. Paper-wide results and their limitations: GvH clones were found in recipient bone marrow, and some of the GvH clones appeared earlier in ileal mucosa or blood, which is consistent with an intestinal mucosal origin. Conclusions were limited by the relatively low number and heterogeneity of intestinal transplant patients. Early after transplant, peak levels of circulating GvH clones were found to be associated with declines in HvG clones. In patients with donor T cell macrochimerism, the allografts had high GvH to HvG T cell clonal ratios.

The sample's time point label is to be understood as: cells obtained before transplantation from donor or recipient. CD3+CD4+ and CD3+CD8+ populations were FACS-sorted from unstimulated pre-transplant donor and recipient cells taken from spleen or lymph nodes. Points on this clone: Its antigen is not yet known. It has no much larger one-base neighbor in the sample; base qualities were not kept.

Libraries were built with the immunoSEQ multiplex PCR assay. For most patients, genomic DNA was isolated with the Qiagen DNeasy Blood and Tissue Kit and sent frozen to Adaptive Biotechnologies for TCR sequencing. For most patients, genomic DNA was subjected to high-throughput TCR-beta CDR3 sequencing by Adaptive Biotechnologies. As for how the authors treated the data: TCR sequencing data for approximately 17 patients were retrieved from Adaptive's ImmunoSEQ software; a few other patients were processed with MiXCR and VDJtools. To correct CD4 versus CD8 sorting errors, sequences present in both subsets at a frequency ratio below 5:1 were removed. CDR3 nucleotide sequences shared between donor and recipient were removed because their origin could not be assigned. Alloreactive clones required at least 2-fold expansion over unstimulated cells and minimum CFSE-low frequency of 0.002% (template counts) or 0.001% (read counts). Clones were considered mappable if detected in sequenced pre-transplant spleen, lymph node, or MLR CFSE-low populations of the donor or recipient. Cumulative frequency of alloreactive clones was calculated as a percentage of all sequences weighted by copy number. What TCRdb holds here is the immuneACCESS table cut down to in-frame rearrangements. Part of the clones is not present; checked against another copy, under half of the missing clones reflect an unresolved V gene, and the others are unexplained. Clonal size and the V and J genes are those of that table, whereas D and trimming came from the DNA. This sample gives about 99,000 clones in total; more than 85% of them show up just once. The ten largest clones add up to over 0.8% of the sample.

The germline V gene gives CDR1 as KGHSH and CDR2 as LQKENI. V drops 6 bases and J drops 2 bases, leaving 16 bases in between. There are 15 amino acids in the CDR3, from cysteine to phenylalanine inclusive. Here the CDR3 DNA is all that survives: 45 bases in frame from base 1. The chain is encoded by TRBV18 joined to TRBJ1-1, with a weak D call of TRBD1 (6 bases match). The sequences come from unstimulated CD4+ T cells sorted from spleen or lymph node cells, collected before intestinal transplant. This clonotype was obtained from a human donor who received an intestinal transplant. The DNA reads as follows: TGTGCCAGCTCCCCGACAGGAGAAGGAAACACTGAAGCTTTCTTT. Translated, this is CASSPTGEGNTEAFF.